The 15 T cell receptor beta chains below were found in one sample sequenced in a study of regulatory T cells in long-lasting Graves disease. Researchers made TCR beta libraries by using iRepertoire HTBI primers and running Arm-PCR on CDR3 regions. TCRdb recomputed calls from the multiplex PCR reads with MiXCR, one row per CDR3 protein. The sample holds more than 300,000 distinct CDR3 sequences, 15% to 19% seen once. Described time point: newly diagnosed GD, antithyroid drugs for less than 3 months. Researchers made the TCR library from RNA that was extracted from PBMCs. The sequencing used peripheral blood mononuclear cells (PBMCs), collected at new diagnosis, from a patient treated with antithyroid drugs. All receptors derive from a female donor with Graves disease.

This clonotype was recorded at least ten times. V usage is TRBV20-1 and J usage is TRBJ2-5, with D maybe TRBD1 (6 bases). This CDR3 is built from 12 residues. Per germline, CDR1 DFQATT and CDR2 SNEGSKA (reference sequence). V lost 6 bases and J lost 5, with 13 bases in between. This CDR3 reads CSAPGDSETQYF. CDR3 bases: TGCAGTGCCCCAGGGGATTCTGAGACCCAGTACTTC.

This clonotype was counted ten times or more. The chain employs TRBV28 and TRBJ2-7; D might be TRBD2 (5 bases). Germline values: CDR1 MDHEN, CDR2 SYDVKM. The CDR3 consists of 12 residues. Trimming removed 7 bases at V and 2 bases at J, with 9 bases between. The CDR3 is CASTGEAYEQYF. CDR3 nucleotide sequence: TGTGCCAGCACCGGGGAAGCCTACGAGCAGTACTTC.

This clonotype was detected many times. V gene TRBV7-2 combines with J gene TRBJ2-5, with D perhaps matching TRBD1 (6 bases). Germline CDR1 SGHTA, CDR2 FQGNSA. Trimming removed 5 bases from V and 2 bases from J, with 15 bases in between. The CDR3 covers 15 residues. DNA for the CDR3: TGTGCCAGCAGCCTCCGGCGGACAGTTCAAGAGACCCAGTACTTC. This gives the protein CASSLRRTVQETQYF.

The sample holds one count of this clonotype. The V call is TRBV20-1, the J call TRBJ1-1, with 9 bases that match TRBD1. CDR3 size: 13 residues. V lost 3 bases to trimming and J lost 10 bases; unmatched junction nucleotides: 9. The germline V gene has CDR1 DFQATT and CDR2 SNEGSKA (reference sequence). CDR3 amino acids: CSARDRGGSGAFF. DNA for the CDR3: TGCAGTGCTAGGGACAGGGGCGGCTCTGGAGCTTTCTTT.

This clonotype was recorded at least ten times. This chain joins TRBV5-6 and TRBJ2-1, with D perhaps TRBD2 (6 bases). The J call may be faulty, since TRBJ2-5 better matches the DNA end. Germline CDR1 SGHDT, CDR2 YYEEEE. This CDR3 has 15 residues. The CDR3 DNA reads as TGTGCCAGCAGCTTGGCCGGGAGAGACGTGGAGACCCAGTACTTC. Amino acid sequence: CASSLAGRDVETQYF.

This clonotype was seen at least ten times. The genes are TRBV11-1 and TRBJ2-5; D ambiguous. CDR3 length equals 13 residues. Looked up from germline, CDR1 is SGHAT and CDR2 is FQDESV (reference sequence). Trimming pared 6 bases from V and 4 bases from J, leaving 12 bases between. The CDR3 region has the DNA TGTGCCAGCAGTCTTTCGGCCAGAGAGACCCAGTACTTC. Protein: CASSLSARETQYF.

This clonotype was observed many times. The V and J genes are TRBV19 and TRBJ1-2; the match to TRBD1 covers 7 bases. Losses at the gene ends were 5 bases for V and 4 bases for J; bases not matched to a gene: 13. The CDR3 has 16 residues. In germline, CDR1 is LNHDA, CDR2 SQIVND (reference sequence). This chain's CDR3 is CASSAKGQSTIYGYTF. CDR3 coding DNA: TGTGCCAGTAGTGCCAAGGGACAGTCCACGATCTATGGCTACACCTTC.

Concerning this clonotype itself: Sequence at one end of the junction differs from germline and may be a read error. The chain carries TRBV10-2 and TRBJ2-5, with D perhaps matching TRBD2 (6 bases). The CDR3 spans 14 residues. Per germline, CDR1 WSHSY and CDR2 SAAADI. CDR3: CASSKHPEGETRYF. CDR3 bases: TGCGCCAGCAGTAAACACCCGGAGGGAGAGACCCGGTACTTC.

This clonotype was counted ten times or more. J is TRBJ1-1 and V is TRBV2; no clear D gene. Trimming cost V 6 bases and J 0 bases, with 5 bases left between them. CDR3 size: 12 residues. Germline assignment: CDR1 SNHLY and CDR2 FYNNEI. CDR3 coding DNA: TGTGCCAGCAGCGGACTGAACACTGAAGCTTTCTTT. Its translation is CASSGLNTEAFF.

This clonotype came up a few times. The rearrangement joins TRBV27 to TRBJ2-3; D perhaps matches TRBD2 (7 bases). CDR3 size: 15 residues. Germline CDR1 reads MNHEY; CDR2 reads SMNVEV (reference sequence). V lost 7 bases and J lost 1, with 15 bases in between. The CDR3 region is CASTKSGGGTDTQYF. CDR3 bases: TGTGCCAGCACCAAGTCGGGGGGCGGCACAGATACGCAGTATTTT.

This clonotype was seen ten or more times. The genes are TRBV10-3 and TRBJ1-2; 11 bases align to TRBD1. Germline-derived CDR1 and CDR2 are ENHRY and SYGVKD. V lost 6 bases and J lost 3; bases outside the gene matches: 3. This CDR3 contains 14 residues. The CDR3 sequence: CAIRRDRGDYGYTF. CDR3 DNA sequence: TGTGCCATCAGGAGGGACAGGGGGGACTATGGCTACACCTTC.

Many counts were recorded for this clonotype. CDR3 bases: TGCGCCAGCAGCTTGAGAGGGGGCCTTACTGAAGCTTTCTTT. Its translation: CASSLRGGLTEAFF. This rearrangement joins TRBV5-1 to TRBJ1-1, with 7 positions matching TRBD1. The trim removed 1 base at V and 5 bases at J, leaving 5 bases unmatched. CDR1 and CDR2 from the germline V gene are SGHRS and YFSETQ. The CDR3 sequence is 14 residues long.

A few counts support this clonotype. This chain joins TRBV6-1 and TRBJ2-2, with 7 bases aligning to TRBD2. This CDR3 is built from 19 residues. J was trimmed by 0 bases and V by 5 bases; bases with no gene match: 15. Germline V gives CDR1 MNHNS, CDR2 SASEGT. DNA of the CDR3: TGTGCCAGCAGTCCCTGGGGGGGTTCGGGCGTTTCGAACACCGGGGAGCTGTTTTTT. This encodes CASSPWGGSGVSNTGELFF.

This clonotype has ten or more counts. The CDR3 region is CAWSVGVERGQYF. The CDR3 region has the DNA TGTGCCTGGAGTGTAGGGGTAGAACGAGGCCAGTACTTC. The V gene is TRBV30, the J gene TRBJ2-5, with D possibly being TRBD1 (5 bases). This CDR3 spans 13 amino acids. The germline V gene has CDR1 GTSNPN and CDR2 SVGIG (reference sequence). The V gene lost 0 bases and the J gene lost 10 bases, with 15 bases spanning the gap.

This sequence joins TRBV10-2 and TRBJ1-2, with TRBD1 identical over 7 bases. Germline V CDR1 and CDR2: WSHSY, SAAADI. The CDR3 covers 14 residues. V dropped 0 bases and J dropped 4; count of bases not matched to a gene: 2. The CDR3: CASSESQGVYGYTF. In nucleotides, the CDR3 is TGCGCCAGCAGTGAGTCGCAGGGGGTCTATGGCTACACCTTC.